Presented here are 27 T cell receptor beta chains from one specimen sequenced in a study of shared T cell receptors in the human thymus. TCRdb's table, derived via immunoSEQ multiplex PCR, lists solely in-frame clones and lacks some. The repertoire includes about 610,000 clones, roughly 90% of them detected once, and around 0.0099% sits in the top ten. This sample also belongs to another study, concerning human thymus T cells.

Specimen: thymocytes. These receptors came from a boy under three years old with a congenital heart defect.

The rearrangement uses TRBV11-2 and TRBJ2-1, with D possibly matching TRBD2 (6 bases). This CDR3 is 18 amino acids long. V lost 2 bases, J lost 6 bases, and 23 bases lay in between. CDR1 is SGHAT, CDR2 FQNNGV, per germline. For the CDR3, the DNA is TGTGCCAGCAGCTTATCCGGACTCCCGGGGGAGATTTCCAATGAGCAGTTCTTC. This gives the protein CASSLSGLPGEISNEQFF.

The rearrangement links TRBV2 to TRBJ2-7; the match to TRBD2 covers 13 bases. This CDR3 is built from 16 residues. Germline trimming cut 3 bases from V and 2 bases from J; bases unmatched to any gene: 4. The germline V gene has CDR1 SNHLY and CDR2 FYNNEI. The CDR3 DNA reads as TGTGCCAGCAGTGATAAAGGGACTAGCGGGGCCTACGAGCAGTACTTC. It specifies CASSDKGTSGAYEQYF.

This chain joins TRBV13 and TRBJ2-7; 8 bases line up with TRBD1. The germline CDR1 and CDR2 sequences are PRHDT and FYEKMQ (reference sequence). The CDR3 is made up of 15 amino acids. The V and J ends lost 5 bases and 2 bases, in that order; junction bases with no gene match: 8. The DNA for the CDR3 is TGTGCCAGCAGCCTCCGGACAGGGCTAACCTACGAGCAGTACTTC. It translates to CASSLRTGLTYEQYF.

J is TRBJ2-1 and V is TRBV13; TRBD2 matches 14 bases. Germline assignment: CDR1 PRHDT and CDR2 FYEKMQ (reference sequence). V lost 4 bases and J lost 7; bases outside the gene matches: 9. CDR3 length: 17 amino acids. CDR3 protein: CASSSDGTSGRINEQFF. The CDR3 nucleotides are TGTGCCAGCAGCTCCGATGGGACTAGCGGGAGAATAAATGAGCAGTTCTTC.

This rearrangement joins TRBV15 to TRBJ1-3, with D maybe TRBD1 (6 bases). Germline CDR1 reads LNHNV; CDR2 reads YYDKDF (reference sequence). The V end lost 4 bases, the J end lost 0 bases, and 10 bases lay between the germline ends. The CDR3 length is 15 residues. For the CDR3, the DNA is TGTGCCACCAGCACTCAGGGGAGCTCTGGAAACACCATATATTTT. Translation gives CATSTQGSSGNTIYF. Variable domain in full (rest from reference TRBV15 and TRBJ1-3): DAMVIQNPRYQVTQFGKPVTLSCSQTLNHNVMYWYQQKSSQAPKLLFHYYDKDFNNEADTPDNFQSRRPNTSFCFLDIRSPGLGDTAMYLCATSTQGSSGNTIYFGEGSWLTVV.

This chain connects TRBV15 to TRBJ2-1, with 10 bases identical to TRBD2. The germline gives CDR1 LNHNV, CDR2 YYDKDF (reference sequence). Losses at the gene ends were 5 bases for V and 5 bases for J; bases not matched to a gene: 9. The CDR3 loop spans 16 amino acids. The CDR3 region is CATSSKLAGADNEQFF. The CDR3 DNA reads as TGTGCCACCAGCTCCAAGCTAGCGGGAGCGGACAATGAGCAGTTCTTC.

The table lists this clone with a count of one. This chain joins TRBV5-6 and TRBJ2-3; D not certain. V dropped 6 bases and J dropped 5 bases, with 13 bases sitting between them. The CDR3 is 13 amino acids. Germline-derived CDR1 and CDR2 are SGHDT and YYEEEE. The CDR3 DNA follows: TGTGCCAGCAAGCCTCCCTGGAGAGATACGCAGTATTTT. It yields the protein CASKPPWRDTQYF.

CDR3 sequence: CSVGPWGTSYNEQFF. The DNA of the CDR3 is TGCAGCGTTGGTCCCTGGGGGACTTCCTACAATGAGCAGTTCTTC. V gene TRBV29-1 combines with J gene TRBJ2-1, with a weak D call TRBD2 (6 bases). Germline V gene data show CDR1 as SQVTM and CDR2 as ANQGSEA. The ends were cut back, 4 bases at V and 1 base at J, with 14 bases in the middle. The CDR3 length is 15 residues.

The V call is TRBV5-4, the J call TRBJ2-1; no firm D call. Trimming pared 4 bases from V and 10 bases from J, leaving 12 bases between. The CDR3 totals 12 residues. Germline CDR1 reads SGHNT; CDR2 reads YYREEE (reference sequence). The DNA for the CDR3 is TGTGCCAGCAGCGGAGACGGGTGGGAGCAGTTCTTC. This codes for CASSGDGWEQFF.

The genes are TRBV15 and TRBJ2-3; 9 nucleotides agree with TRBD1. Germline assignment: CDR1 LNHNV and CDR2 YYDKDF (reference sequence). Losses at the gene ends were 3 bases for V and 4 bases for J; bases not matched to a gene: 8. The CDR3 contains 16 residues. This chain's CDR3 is CATSSRDRAYSDTQYF. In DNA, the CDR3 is TGTGCCACCAGCAGCCGGGACAGGGCCTATTCAGATACGCAGTATTTT.

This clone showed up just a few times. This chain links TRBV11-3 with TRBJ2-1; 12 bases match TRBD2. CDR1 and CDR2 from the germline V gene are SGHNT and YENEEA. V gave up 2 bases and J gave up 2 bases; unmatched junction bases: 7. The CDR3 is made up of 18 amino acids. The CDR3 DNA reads TGTGCCAGCAGCTTATCTAGCGGGGGGGGGCAAACCTACAATGAGCAGTTCTTC. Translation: CASSLSSGGGQTYNEQFF.

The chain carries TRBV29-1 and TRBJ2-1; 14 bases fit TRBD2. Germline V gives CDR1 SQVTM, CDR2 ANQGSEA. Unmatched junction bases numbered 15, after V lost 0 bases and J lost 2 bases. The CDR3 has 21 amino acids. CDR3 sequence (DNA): TGCAGCGTTGAAGAGCTGTTTATGGGACTAGCGGGAGTTCACGCCTACAATGAGCAGTTCTTC. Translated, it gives CSVEELFMGLAGVHAYNEQFF.

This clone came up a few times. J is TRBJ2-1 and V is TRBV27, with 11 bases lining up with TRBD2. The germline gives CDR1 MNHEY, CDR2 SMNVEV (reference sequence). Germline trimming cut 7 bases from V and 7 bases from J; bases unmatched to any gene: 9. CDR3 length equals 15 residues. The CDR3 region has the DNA TGTGCCAGCACCCCCACTAGCGGGAGCATAAATGAGCAGTTCTTC. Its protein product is CASTPTSGSINEQFF.

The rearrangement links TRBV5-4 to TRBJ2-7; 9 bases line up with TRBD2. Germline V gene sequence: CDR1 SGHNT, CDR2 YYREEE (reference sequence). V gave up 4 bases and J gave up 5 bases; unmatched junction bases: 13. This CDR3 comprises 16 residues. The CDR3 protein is CASSPVGGLAGNEQYF. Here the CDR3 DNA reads TGTGCCAGCAGCCCTGTTGGGGGGCTAGCGGGAAACGAGCAGTACTTC.

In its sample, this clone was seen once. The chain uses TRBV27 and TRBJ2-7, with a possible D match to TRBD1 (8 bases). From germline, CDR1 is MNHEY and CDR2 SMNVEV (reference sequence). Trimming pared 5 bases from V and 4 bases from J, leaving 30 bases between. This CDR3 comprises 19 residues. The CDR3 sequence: CASSVSRGRAEAGPYEQYF. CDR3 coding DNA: TGTGCCAGCAGTGTTTCCAGGGGGCGCGCAGAAGCGGGACCGTACGAGCAGTACTTC.

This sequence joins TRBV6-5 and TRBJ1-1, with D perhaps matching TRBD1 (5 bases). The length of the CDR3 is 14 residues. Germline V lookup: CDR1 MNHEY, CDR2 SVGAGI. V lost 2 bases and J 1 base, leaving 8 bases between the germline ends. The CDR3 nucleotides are TGTGCCAGCAGTTACGGGGGGGGGAACACTGAAGCTTTCTTT. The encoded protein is CASSYGGGNTEAFF.

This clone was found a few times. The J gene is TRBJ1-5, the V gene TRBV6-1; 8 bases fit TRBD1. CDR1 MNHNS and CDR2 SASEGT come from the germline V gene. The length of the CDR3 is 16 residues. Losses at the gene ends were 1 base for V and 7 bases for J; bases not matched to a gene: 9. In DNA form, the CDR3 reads TGTGCCAGCAGTGAAGGTCCAGGACAGGGTTCGCAGCCCCAGCATTTT. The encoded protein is CASSEGPGQGSQPQHF.

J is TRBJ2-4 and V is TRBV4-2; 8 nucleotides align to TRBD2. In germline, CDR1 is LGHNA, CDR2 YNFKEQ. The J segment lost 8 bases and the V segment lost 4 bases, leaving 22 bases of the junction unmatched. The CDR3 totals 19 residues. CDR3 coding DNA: TGTGCCAGCAGCCCCTCCCTGACAGCCCGGACTTCCGGGAGGGACATTCAGTACTTC. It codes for CASSPSLTARTSGRDIQYF.

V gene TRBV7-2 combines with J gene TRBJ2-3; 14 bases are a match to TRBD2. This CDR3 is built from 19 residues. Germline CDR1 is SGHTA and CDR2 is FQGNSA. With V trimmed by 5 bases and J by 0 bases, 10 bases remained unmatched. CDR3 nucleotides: TGTGCCAGCAGCACCACTCCGGGACTAGCGGGAGCGAGCACAGATACGCAGTATTTT. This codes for CASSTTPGLAGASTDTQYF.

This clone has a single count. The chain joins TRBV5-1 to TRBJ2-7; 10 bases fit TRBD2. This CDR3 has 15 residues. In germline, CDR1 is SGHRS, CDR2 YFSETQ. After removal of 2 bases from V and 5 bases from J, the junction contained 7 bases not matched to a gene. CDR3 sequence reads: CASSFLAGEGNEQYF. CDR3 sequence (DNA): TGCGCCAGCAGCTTTCTAGCGGGAGAGGGTAACGAGCAGTACTTC.

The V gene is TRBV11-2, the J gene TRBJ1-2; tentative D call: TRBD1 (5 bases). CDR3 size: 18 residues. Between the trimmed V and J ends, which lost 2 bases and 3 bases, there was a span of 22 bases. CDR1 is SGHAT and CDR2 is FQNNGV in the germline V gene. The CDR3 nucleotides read TGTGCCAGCAGCTTAAACGGGCAGCCCCGCGCAGGGCACTATGGCTACACCTTC. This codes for CASSLNGQPRAGHYGYTF.

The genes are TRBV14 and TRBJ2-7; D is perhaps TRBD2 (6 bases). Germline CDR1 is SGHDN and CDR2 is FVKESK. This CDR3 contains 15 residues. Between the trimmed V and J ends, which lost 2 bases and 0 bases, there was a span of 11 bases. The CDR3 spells CASSQSSGRSYEQYF. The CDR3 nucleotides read TGTGCCAGCAGCCAATCCAGCGGGCGCTCCTACGAGCAGTACTTC.

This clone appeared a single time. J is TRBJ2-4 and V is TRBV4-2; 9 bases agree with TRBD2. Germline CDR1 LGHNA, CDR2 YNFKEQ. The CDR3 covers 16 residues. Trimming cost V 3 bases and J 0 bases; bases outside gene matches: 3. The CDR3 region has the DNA TGTGCCAGCAGCCATGGTAGCGGGGGAGCCAAAAACATTCAGTACTTC. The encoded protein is CASSHGSGGAKNIQYF.

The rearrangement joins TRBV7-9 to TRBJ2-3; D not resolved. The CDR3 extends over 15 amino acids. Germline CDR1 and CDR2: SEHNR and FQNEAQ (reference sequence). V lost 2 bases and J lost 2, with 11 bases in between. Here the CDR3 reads CASSLLSRSTDTQYF. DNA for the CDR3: TGTGCCAGCAGCTTATTGTCTAGATCCACAGATACGCAGTATTTT. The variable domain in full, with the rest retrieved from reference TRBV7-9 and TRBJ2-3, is DTGVSQNPRHKITKRGQNVTFRCDPISEHNRLYWYRQTLGQGPEFLTYFQNEAQLEKSRLLSDRFSAERPKGSFSTLEIQRTEQGDSAMYLCASSLLSRSTDTQYFGPGTRLTVL.

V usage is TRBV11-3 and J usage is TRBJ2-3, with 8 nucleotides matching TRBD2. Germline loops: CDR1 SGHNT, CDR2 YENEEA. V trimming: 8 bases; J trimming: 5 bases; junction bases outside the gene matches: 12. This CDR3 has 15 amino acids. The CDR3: CASGYSGTLGDTQYF. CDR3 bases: TGTGCCAGCGGTTATAGCGGGACCCTCGGAGATACGCAGTATTTT.

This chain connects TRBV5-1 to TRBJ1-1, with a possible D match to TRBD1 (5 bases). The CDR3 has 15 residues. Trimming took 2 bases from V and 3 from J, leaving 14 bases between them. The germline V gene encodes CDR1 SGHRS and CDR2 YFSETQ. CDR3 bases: TGCGCCAGCAGCTTAAGGGGCGGGGGGGACACTGAAGCTTTCTTT. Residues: CASSLRGGGDTEAFF.

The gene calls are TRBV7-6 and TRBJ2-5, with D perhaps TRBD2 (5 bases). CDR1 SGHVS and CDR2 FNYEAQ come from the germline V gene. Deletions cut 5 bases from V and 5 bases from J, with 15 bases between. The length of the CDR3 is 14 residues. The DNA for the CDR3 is TGTGCCAGCAGCCCAGGCCCAGGCGGGGAGACCCAGTACTTC. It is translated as CASSPGPGGETQYF.